The 10 T cell receptor beta chains presented below share a single source sample, sequenced in a study of blood T cell repertoires in COVID-19. This table comes from immunoSEQ multiplex PCR, and its TCRdb copy is limited to in-frame clones, with some not included. The data hold around 25,000 clones, with about 72% observed a single time. Material for sequencing was peripheral blood. The receptor set was obtained from a woman aged 80 or over with acute or convalescent COVID-19.

The V and J genes are TRBV2 and TRBJ1-5; D ambiguous. CDR3 length: 13 amino acids. The V end was cut by 7 bases, the J end by 3 bases, with 10 bases between. Germline-derived CDR1 and CDR2 are SNHLY and FYNNEI. The CDR3: CASNAQANQPQHF. The CDR3 nucleotides are TGTGCCAGCAACGCGCAGGCCAATCAGCCCCAGCATTTT.

The CDR3 spells CASSLYSLPYEQYF. DNA for the CDR3: TGCGCCAGCAGCTTGTACTCCCTACCCTACGAGCAGTACTTC. This chain links TRBV5-1 with TRBJ2-7; D call uncertain. Trimming removed 1 base at V and 2 bases at J, with 10 bases between. This CDR3 comprises 14 residues. Germline values: CDR1 SGHRS, CDR2 YFSETQ.

The table lists this clone with a count of one. This rearrangement joins TRBV6-2 or TRBV6-3 to TRBJ1-6; D gene uncertain. Germline CDR1 is MNHEY and CDR2 is SVGEGT. Trimming stripped 4 bases from V and 10 bases from J, with 8 bases between. The length of the CDR3 is 12 residues. The CDR3 nucleotides read TGTGCCAGCAGTTCACCCGCGTCACCCCTCCACTTT. Its protein is CASSSPASPLHF.

The CDR3 protein is CASRVTGGSYQPQHF. The CDR3, as DNA: TGTGCCAGCAGGGTAACAGGGGGCTCATATCAGCCCCAGCATTTT. This rearrangement joins TRBV6-5 to TRBJ1-5; 9 positions agree with TRBD1. This CDR3 is 15 amino acids long. Germline V gene lookup returns CDR1 MNHEY and CDR2 SVGAGI. Losses at the gene ends were 6 bases for V and 5 bases for J; bases not matched to a gene: 8.

The rearrangement links TRBV9 to TRBJ2-1, with TRBD2 matching 13 bases. The CDR3 contains 17 residues. Germline V CDR1 and CDR2: SGDLS, YYNGEE. Germline trimming cut 2 bases from V and 8 bases from J; bases unmatched to any gene: 10. The CDR3 bases are TGTGCCAGCAGCGTTAGGGGGACTAGCGGGACAGGGGATGAGCAGTTCTTC. This translates into CASSVRGTSGTGDEQFF. The full variable domain, its missing parts supplied by reference TRBV9 and TRBJ2-1, is DSGVTQTPKHLITATGQRVTLRCSPRSGDLSVYWYQQSLDQGLQFLIQYYNGEERAKGNILERFSAQQFPDLHSELNLSSLELGDSALYFCASSVRGTSGTGDEQFFGPGTRLTVL.

This clone was found once. The chain recombines TRBV7-2 with TRBJ2-1; TRBD1 is a possible D gene (5 bases). The germline V gene encodes CDR1 SGHTA and CDR2 FQGNSA. The CDR3 is 16 residues long. V dropped 1 base and J dropped 12 bases, with 22 bases sitting between them. The DNA for the CDR3 is TGTGCCAGCAGCTTAGAGGCCCCCACTGTAGGGGTCGGGCAGTTCTTC. Residues: CASSLEAPTVGVGQFF.

This rearrangement joins TRBV6-2 or TRBV6-3 to TRBJ1-5, with D maybe TRBD1 (5 bases). The CDR3 has 13 residues. The V gene lost 3 bases and the J gene lost 4 bases, with 7 bases spanning the gap. CDR1 is MNHEY and CDR2 is SVGEGT in the germline V gene. This CDR3 reads CASSYRGNQPQHF. CDR3 DNA sequence: TGTGCCAGCAGTTATAGGGGAAATCAGCCCCAGCATTTT.

The J gene is TRBJ1-5, the V gene TRBV2, with 8 bases that match TRBD1. Trimming cost V 4 bases and J 5 bases; bases outside gene matches: 4. The CDR3 is made up of 14 amino acids. In germline, CDR1 is SNHLY, CDR2 FYNNEI. CDR3 DNA: TGTGCCAGCAGTGCGACAGGGGCGGATCAGCCCCAGCATTTT. Amino acids: CASSATGADQPQHF.

This clone has a handful of counts. The gene calls are TRBV25-1 and TRBJ1-1, with a possible D match to TRBD1 (5 bases). The V gene lost 1 base and the J gene lost 11 bases, with 20 bases spanning the gap. This CDR3 is built from 15 residues. Per germline, CDR1 MGHDK and CDR2 SYGVNS. CDR3 sequence reads: CASSELLGSGRGAFF. DNA of the CDR3: TGTGCCAGCAGTGAATTGCTGGGGAGTGGCCGGGGGGCTTTCTTT.

The gene calls are TRBV19 and TRBJ2-4; 12 bases agree with TRBD1. CDR3 size: 15 residues. V dropped 5 bases and J dropped 5; count of bases not matched to a gene: 4. Germline V gene lookup returns CDR1 LNHDA and CDR2 SQIVND (reference sequence). DNA of the CDR3: TGTGCCAGTAGTCTTCGGGACAGGGGGCAAAACATTCAGTACTTC. This translates into CASSLRDRGQNIQYF.